This TCR beta chain was sequenced for a study of T cell repertoires in cytomegalovirus infection. For the study at large: Peptides in the study included HLA-C-restricted and HLA-B-restricted CMV epitopes. Public TCR beta signatures provided an indication of both CMV infection and a matching HLA type.

At least ten counts were recorded for this clonotype. Its cognate antigen is unknown. The study's findings and limits: Cumulative public TCR beta family frequency identified CMV carriers with the relevant HLA. Dominant in the ex vivo response were TCR beta clonotypes restricted by HLA-C and specific for CMV.

The junction had 5 bases not matched to a gene; V was cut back by 4 bases and J by 3 bases. The CDR3 has 15 amino acids. TCRdb re-derived calls from the reads in MiXCR, one entry per CDR3 protein. The table records roughly 920,000 distinct CDR3 sequences, about 33% of them present only once. The sequence was obtained from a human donor in good health (CMV status not recorded). Some clones in this sample may be carry-over from other donors' samples. The V call is TRBV12-3 or TRBV12-4, the J call TRBJ2-1, with 8 bases identical to TRBD1. The input for sequencing was cultured CD8+ T cells from PBMCs, taken from culture after CMV antigen stimulation. The CDR3 sequence is CASSSAGGRYNEQFF. In nucleotides, the CDR3 is TGTGCCAGCAGTTCGGCAGGGGGCCGCTACAATGAGCAGTTCTTC.